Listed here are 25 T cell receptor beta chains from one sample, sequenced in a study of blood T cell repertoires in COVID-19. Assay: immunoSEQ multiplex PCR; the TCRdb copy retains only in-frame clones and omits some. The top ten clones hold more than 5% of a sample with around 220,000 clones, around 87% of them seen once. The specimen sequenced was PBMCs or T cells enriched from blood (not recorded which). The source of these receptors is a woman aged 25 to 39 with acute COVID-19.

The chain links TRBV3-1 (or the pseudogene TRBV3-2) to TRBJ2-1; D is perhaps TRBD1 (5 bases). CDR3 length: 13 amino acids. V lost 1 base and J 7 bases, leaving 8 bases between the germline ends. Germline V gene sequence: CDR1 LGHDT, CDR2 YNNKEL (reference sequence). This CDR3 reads CASSQGKGNEQFF. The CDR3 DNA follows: TGTGCCAGCAGCCAAGGAAAGGGGAATGAGCAGTTCTTC.

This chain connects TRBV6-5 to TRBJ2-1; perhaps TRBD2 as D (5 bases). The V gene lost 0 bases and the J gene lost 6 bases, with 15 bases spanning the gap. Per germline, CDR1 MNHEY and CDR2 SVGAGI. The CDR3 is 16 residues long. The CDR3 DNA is TGTGCCAGCAGTTACTCGATCGGGGATTCGGGCAATGAGCAGTTCTTC. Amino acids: CASSYSIGDSGNEQFF.

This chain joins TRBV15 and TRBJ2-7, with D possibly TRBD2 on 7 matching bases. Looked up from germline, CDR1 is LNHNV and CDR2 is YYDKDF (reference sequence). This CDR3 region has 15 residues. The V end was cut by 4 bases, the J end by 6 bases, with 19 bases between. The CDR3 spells CATSINREGPSEQYF. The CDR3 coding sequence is TGTGCCACCAGCATCAACAGGGAGGGCCCTTCCGAGCAGTACTTC.

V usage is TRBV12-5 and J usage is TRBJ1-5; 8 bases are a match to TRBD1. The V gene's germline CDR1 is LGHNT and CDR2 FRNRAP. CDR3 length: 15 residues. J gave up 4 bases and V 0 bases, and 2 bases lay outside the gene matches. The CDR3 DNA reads TGTGCTAGTGGTTTGGTCGGGACAGGTAATCAGCCCCAGCATTTT. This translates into CASGLVGTGNQPQHF.

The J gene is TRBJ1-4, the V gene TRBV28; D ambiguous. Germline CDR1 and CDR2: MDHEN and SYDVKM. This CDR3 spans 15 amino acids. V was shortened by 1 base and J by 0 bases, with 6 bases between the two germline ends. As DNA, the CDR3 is TGTGCCAGCAGTTTATCCCCGGCAACTAATGAAAAACTGTTTTTT. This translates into CASSLSPATNEKLFF.

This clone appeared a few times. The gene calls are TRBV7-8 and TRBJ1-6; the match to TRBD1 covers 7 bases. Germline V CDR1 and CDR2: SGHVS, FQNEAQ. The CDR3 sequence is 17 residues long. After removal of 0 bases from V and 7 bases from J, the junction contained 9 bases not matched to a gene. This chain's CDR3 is CASSLALSGGVNSPLHF. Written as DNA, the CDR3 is TGTGCCAGCAGCTTAGCGCTGTCAGGGGGAGTGAATTCACCCCTCCACTTT.

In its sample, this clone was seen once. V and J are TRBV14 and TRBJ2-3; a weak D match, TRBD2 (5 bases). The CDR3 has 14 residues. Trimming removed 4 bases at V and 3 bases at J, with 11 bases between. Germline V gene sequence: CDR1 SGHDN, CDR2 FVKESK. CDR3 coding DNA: TGTGCCAGCAGCCCCTTCTCGGGGACAGATACGCAGTATTTT. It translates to CASSPFSGTDTQYF.

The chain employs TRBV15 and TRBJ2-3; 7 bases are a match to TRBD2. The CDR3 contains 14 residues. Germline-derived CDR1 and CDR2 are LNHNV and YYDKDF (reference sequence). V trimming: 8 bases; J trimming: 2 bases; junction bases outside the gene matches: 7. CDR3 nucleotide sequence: TGTGCCACCGGGGCGGGAGCTTACACAGATACGCAGTATTTT. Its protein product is CATGAGAYTDTQYF.

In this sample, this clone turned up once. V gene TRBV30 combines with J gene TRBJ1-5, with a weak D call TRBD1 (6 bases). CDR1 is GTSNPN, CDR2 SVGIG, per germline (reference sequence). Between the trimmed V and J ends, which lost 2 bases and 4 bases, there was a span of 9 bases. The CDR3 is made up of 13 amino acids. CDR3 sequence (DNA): TGTGCCTGGAGTCTACAGGGTAATCAGCCCCAGCATTTT. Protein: CAWSLQGNQPQHF.

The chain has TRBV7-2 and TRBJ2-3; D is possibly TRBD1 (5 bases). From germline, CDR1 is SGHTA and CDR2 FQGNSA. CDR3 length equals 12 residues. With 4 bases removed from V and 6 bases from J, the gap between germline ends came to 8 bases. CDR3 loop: CASSSDSDTQYF. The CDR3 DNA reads TGTGCCAGCAGCTCAGACAGTGATACGCAGTATTTT.

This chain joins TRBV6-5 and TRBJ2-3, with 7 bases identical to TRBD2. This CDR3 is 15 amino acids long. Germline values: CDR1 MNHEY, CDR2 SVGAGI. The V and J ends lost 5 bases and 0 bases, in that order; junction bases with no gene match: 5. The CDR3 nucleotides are TGTGCCAGCAGTCGTTTAGCGGGCAGCACAGATACGCAGTATTTT. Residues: CASSRLAGSTDTQYF.

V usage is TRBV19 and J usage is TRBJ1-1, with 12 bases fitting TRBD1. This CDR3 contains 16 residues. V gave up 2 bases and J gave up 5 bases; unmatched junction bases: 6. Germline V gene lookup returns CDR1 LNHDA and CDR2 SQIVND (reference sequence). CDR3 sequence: CASSIRDRGLSTEAFF. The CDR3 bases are TGTGCCAGTAGTATACGGGACAGGGGGCTCAGTACTGAAGCTTTCTTT.

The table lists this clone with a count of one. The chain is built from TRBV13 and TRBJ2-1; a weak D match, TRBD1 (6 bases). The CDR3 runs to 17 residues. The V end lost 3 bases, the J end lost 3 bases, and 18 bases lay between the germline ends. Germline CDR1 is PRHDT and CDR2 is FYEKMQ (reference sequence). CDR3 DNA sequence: TGTGCCAGCAGCTTCAGTTACGATGGGGGCGTCTACAATGAGCAGTTCTTC. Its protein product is CASSFSYDGGVYNEQFF.

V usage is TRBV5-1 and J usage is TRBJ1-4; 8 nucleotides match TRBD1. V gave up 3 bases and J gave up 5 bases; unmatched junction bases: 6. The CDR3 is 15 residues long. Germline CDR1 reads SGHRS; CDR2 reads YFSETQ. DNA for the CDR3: TGCGCCAGCAGCTCTCAGGGGGCGGGCAATGAAAAACTGTTTTTT. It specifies CASSSQGAGNEKLFF.

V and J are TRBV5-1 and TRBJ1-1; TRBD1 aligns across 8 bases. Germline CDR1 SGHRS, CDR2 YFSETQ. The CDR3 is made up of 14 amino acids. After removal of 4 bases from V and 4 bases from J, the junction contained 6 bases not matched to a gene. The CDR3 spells CASSAGGLGTEAFF. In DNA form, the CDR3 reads TGCGCCAGCAGCGCAGGGGGCTTGGGCACTGAAGCTTTCTTT.

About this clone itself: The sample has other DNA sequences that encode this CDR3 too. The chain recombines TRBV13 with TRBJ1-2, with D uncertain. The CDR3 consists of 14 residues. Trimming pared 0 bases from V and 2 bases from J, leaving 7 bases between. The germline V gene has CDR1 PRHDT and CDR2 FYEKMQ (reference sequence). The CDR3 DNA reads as TGTGCCAGCAGCTTAGGTACGGGGAACTATGGCTACACCTTC. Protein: CASSLGTGNYGYTF.

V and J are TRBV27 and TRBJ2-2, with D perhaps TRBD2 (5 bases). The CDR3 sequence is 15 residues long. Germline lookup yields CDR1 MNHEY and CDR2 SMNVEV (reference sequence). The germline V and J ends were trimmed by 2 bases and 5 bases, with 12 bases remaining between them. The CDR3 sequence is CASSLRGGWTGELFF. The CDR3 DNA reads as TGTGCCAGCAGTTTACGGGGTGGGTGGACCGGGGAGCTGTTTTTT.

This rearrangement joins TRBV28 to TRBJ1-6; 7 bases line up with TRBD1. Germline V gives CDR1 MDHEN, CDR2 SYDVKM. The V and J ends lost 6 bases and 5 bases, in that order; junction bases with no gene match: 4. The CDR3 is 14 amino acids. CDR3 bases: TGTGCCAGCAGGGTCACAGGGGATAATTCACCCCTCCACTTT. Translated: CASRVTGDNSPLHF.

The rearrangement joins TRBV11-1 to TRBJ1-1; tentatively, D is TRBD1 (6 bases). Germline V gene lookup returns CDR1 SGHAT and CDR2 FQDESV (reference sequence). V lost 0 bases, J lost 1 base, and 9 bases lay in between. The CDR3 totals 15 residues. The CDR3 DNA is TGTGCCAGCAGCTTAGCGCCGGGACAGAACACTGAAGCTTTCTTT. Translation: CASSLAPGQNTEAFF.

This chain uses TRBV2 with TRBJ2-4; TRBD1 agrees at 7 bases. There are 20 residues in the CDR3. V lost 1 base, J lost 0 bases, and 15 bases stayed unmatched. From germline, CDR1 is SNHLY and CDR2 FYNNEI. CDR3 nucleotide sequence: TGTGCCAGCAGTGAAGTATCCGACAGGGCGAGGAGACTAGCCAAAAACATTCAGTACTTC. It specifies CASSEVSDRARRLAKNIQYF.

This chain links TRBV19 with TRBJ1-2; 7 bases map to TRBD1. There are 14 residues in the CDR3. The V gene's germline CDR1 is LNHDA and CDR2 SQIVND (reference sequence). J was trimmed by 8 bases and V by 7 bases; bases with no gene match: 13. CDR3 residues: CASKTGGGVQGYTF. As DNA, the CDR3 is TGTGCCAGTAAAACTGGAGGGGGCGTTCAGGGCTACACCTTC.

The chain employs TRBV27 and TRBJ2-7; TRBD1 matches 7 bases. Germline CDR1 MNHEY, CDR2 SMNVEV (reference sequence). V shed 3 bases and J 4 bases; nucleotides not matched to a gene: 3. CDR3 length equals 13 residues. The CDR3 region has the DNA TGTGCCAGCAGTTTTGGGACAGCATACGAGCAGTACTTC. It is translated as CASSFGTAYEQYF.

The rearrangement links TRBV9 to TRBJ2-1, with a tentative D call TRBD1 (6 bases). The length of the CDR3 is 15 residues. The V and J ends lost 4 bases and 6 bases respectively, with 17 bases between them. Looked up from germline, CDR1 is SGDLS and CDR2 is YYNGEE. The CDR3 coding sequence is TGTGCCAGCAGCACCCTGGGGGCCACTCTCAATGAGCAGTTCTTC. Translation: CASSTLGATLNEQFF.

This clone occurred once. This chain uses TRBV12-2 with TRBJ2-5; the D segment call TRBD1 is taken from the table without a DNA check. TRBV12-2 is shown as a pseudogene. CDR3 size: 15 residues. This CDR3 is CASRLGTADRGTQYF. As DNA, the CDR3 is TGTGCAAGTCGCTTGGGGACAGCCGATCGGGGGACCCAGTACTTC.

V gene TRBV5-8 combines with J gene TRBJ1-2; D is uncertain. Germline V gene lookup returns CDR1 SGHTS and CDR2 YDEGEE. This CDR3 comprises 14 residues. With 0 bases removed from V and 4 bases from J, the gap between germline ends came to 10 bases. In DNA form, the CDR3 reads TGTGCCAGCAGCTTGGTAGCAAAGAGCTATGGCTACACCTTC. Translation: CASSLVAKSYGYTF.